This TCR beta chain was observed in a study of early T cells in non-severe SARS-CoV-2 infection. For the study at large: The input, bulk RNA from unsorted whole blood, was sequenced, and chains were unpaired. Study-level points and caveats: Reliance on VDJdb matching favored anti-spike CD8 responses; private and CD4 specificities were missed.

Unique molecular identifiers were affixed to single, distinct cDNA molecules. In TCRdb, the 5' RACE reads were re-called with MiXCR into one record per CDR3 protein. Among about 52,000 distinct CDR3 sequences, approximately 10% were seen once, and the ten largest hold approximately 13%. CDR3 length: 15 residues. V lost 1 base, J lost 6 bases, and 10 bases lay in between. CDR1 LGHDT and CDR2 YNNKEL come from the germline V gene (reference sequence). This clonotype was observed at least ten times. Its matching antigen is unknown. The sequencing input was whole blood. The chain has TRBV3-1 and TRBJ1-6, with D perhaps matching TRBD1 (5 bases). This TCR was sampled from an adult who was a healthcare worker with PCR-confirmed SARS-CoV-2 infection or an uninfected control (not recorded which). The CDR3 region is CASSQGTGSNSPLHF. CDR3 DNA: TGTGCCAGCAGCCAAGGAACAGGCTCTAATTCACCCCTCCACTTT. Combining the CDR3 with reference TRBV3-1 and TRBJ1-6 gives the whole variable domain DTAVSQTPKYLVTQMGNDKSIKCEQNLGHDTMYWYKQDSKKFLKIMFSYNNKELIINETVPNRFSPKSPDKAHLNLHINSLELGDSAVYFCASSQGTGSNSPLHFGNGTRLTVT.